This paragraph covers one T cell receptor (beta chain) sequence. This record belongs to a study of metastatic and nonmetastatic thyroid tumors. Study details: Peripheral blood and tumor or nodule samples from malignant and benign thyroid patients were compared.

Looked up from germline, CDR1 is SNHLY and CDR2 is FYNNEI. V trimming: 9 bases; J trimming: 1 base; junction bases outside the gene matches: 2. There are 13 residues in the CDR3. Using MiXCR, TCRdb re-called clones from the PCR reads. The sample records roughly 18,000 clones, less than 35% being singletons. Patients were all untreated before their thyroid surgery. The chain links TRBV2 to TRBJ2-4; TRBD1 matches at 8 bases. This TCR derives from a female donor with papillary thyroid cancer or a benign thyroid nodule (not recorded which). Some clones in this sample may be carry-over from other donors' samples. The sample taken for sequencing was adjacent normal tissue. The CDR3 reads CARRQGAKNIQYF. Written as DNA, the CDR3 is TGTGCCAGAAGACAGGGGGCCAAAAACATTCAGTACTTC.